Each of the 30 T cell receptor beta chains below was sequenced from the same sample in a study of identical twins. TCRdb ran MiXCR on the 5' RACE reads and lists one entry per CDR3 protein. The profile shows about 690,000 distinct CDR3 sequences, 5.5% to 6.5% of them singletons. The material sequenced was naive T cells sorted from blood. The receptors derive from a man between 18 and 35 years old in good health.

This clonotype occurred many times. The chain is built from TRBV15 and TRBJ2-7; D not resolved. The CDR3 extends over 14 amino acids. V was trimmed by 0 bases and J by 4 bases, leaving 10 bases between them. Germline V gene data show CDR1 as LNHNV and CDR2 as YYDKDF (reference sequence). This CDR3 is CATSRDLGDYEQYV. Written as DNA, the CDR3 is TGTGCCACCAGCAGAGATCTGGGCGATTACGAGCAGTACGTC.

With respect to this clonotype: A much larger clone lies one base from this, so it may be a read error. This chain links TRBV29-1 with TRBJ2-4; D perhaps matches TRBD1 (6 bases). This CDR3 comprises 12 residues. Trimming took off 3 bases at V and 7 bases at J, with 10 bases between the two ends. Per germline, CDR1 SQVTM and CDR2 ANQGSEA. CDR3 coding DNA: TGCAGCGTTGAGTGTCAGGGGAACATTCAGTACTTC. This translates into CSVECQGNIQYF.

Many counts were recorded for this clonotype. The V call is TRBV24-1, the J call TRBJ2-1, with 10 bases fitting TRBD2. Trimming removed 6 bases from V and 5 bases from J; junction bases left unmatched: 9. Germline V gene sequence: CDR1 KGHDR, CDR2 SFDVKD. The CDR3 loop spans 16 amino acids. As DNA, the CDR3 is TGTGCCACCAGTCAATTCCTAGCGGGGGTAAACAATGAGCAGTTCTTC. This encodes CATSQFLAGVNNEQFF.

This clonotype occurred a few times. The V call is TRBV20-1, the J call TRBJ1-1; a possible D gene is TRBD1 (6 bases). Germline CDR1 is DFQATT and CDR2 is SNEGSKA (reference sequence). V dropped 6 bases and J dropped 2 bases, with 19 bases sitting between them. The CDR3 is 15 residues long. CDR3 coding DNA: TGCAGTGCGCATTCGATCGGGACATCCAACACTGAAGCTTTCTTT. The encoded protein is CSAHSIGTSNTEAFF.

The sample holds a few counts of this clonotype. V and J are TRBV6-1 and TRBJ1-5; TRBD1 is a possible D gene (5 bases). Per germline, CDR1 MNHNS and CDR2 SASEGT. The germline V and J ends were trimmed by 1 base and 5 bases, with 12 bases remaining between them. The CDR3 loop spans 15 amino acids. The CDR3 reads CASSEGAGRDQPQHF. The CDR3 DNA reads TGTGCCAGCAGTGAAGGGGCAGGGAGGGATCAGCCCCAGCATTTT.

The chain recombines TRBV28 with TRBJ2-5; tentative D call: TRBD2 (7 bases). The CDR3 loop spans 18 amino acids. CDR1 and CDR2 from the germline V gene are MDHEN and SYDVKM. V dropped 5 bases and J dropped 1 base, with 23 bases sitting between them. For the CDR3, the DNA is TGTGCCAGCAGTCGCCGGGGGAGGGGGGAAAGACCCCAAGAGACCCAGTACTTC. It codes for CASSRRGRGERPQETQYF.

At least ten counts were recorded for this clonotype. The chain uses TRBV7-2 and TRBJ2-7; D is unclear. CDR1 and CDR2 from the germline V gene are SGHTA and FQGNSA. This CDR3 has 14 residues. V lost 8 bases, J lost 5 bases, and 19 bases lay in between. This CDR3 is CASVDGIYGDEQYF. DNA for the CDR3: TGTGCCAGCGTAGATGGTATCTACGGCGACGAGCAGTACTTC.

This clonotype occurred a few times. The J gene is TRBJ2-1, the V gene TRBV3-1; 8 bases agree with TRBD2. Unmatched junction bases numbered 3, after V lost 2 bases and J lost 3 bases. The CDR3 is 15 amino acids. The germline V gene has CDR1 LGHDT and CDR2 YNNKEL (reference sequence). CDR3 sequence: CASSQNGRDYNEQFF. The DNA for the CDR3 is TGTGCCAGCAGCCAAAACGGGAGGGACTACAATGAGCAGTTCTTC.

This clonotype was seen ten or more times. The V and J genes are TRBV12-3 or TRBV12-4 and TRBJ1-2; D not resolved. The V and J ends lost 6 bases and 1 base respectively, with 15 bases between them. The CDR3 is 15 amino acids. The CDR3 sequence is CASSGSRRYNYGYTF. DNA for the CDR3: TGTGCCAGCAGCGGATCCCGACGGTATAACTATGGCTACACCTTC.

In this sample, this clonotype turned up a few times. This chain joins TRBV2 and TRBJ2-1; TRBD2 agrees at 11 bases. There are 16 residues in the CDR3. V gave up 0 bases and J gave up 7 bases; unmatched junction bases: 5. Germline V gene sequence: CDR1 SNHLY, CDR2 FYNNEI. CDR3 in amino acids: CASSEAVASGRNEQFF. CDR3 bases: TGTGCCAGCAGTGAAGCTGTAGCTAGCGGGAGGAATGAGCAGTTCTTC.

The chain links TRBV4-1 to TRBJ2-2, with D uncertain. V was shortened by 1 base and J by 2 bases, with 14 bases between the two germline ends. The germline CDR1 and CDR2 sequences are MGHRA and YSYEKL. This CDR3 is 17 amino acids long. Here the CDR3 reads CASSQGSTALNTGELFF. In DNA form, the CDR3 reads TGCGCCAGCAGCCAAGGCTCTACAGCCTTAAACACCGGGGAGCTGTTTTTT.

This clonotype was observed a handful of times. This rearrangement joins TRBV4-1 to TRBJ2-1, with unresolved D. V lost 2 bases, J lost 12 bases, and 11 bases lay in between. The germline CDR1 and CDR2 sequences are MGHRA and YSYEKL. This CDR3 contains 12 residues. CDR3 sequence reads: CASSQLEGWQFF. The CDR3 region has the DNA TGCGCCAGCAGCCAATTAGAAGGGTGGCAGTTCTTC.

This clonotype was observed many times. The CDR3 DNA reads TGTGCCACCAGTGATTGGCAGGGACTAAACCGCGATGAGCAGTTCTTC. Protein: CATSDWQGLNRDEQFF. The chain has TRBV24-1 and TRBJ2-1, with 7 bases fitting TRBD2. There are 16 residues in the CDR3. Unmatched junction bases numbered 11, after V lost 2 bases and J lost 8 bases. Germline V lookup: CDR1 KGHDR, CDR2 SFDVKD.

This clonotype has a count of ten or more. The V call is TRBV20-1, the J call TRBJ2-7; TRBD2 aligns across 8 bases. The CDR3 has 14 residues. V dropped 1 base and J dropped 6; count of bases not matched to a gene: 8. CDR1 and CDR2 (germline): DFQATT, SNEGSKA (reference sequence). The DNA for the CDR3 is TGCAGTGCTAGAGCAGAAGCGGGAGATGGCGAGCAGTACGTC. Protein: CSARAEAGDGEQYV.

This clonotype was detected a few times. The chain links TRBV7-9 to TRBJ2-3; D is perhaps TRBD2 (5 bases). This CDR3 contains 13 residues. V lost 11 bases and J lost 0, with 12 bases in between. Germline values: CDR1 SEHNR, CDR2 FQNEAQ (reference sequence). DNA of the CDR3: TGTGCCGGCTACGGGGTGAGCACAGATACGCAGTATTTT. This encodes CAGYGVSTDTQYF.

The chain couples TRBV7-9 to TRBJ2-7, with D possibly being TRBD1 or TRBD2 (5 bases each). In germline, CDR1 is SEHNR, CDR2 FQNEAQ (reference sequence). V lost 0 bases, J lost 7 bases, and 10 bases lay in between. There are 13 residues in the CDR3. The CDR3 reads CASSLAVGEEQYF. CDR3 coding DNA: TGTGCCAGCAGCTTAGCGGTGGGGGAAGAGCAGTACTTC.

The chain has TRBV5-6 and TRBJ1-2, with 7 bases fitting TRBD1. The CDR3 has 16 residues. Germline V gene data show CDR1 as SGHDT and CDR2 as YYEEEE. Trimming took 1 base from V and 5 from J; bases not matched to a gene: 11. CDR3 protein: CASSLLGDSHGYGYTF. CDR3 sequence (DNA): TGTGCCAGCAGCTTGCTGGGGGACAGCCACGGGTATGGCTACACCTTC.

This chain links TRBV5-1 with TRBJ2-7; 10 bases align to TRBD2. Per the germline V gene, CDR1 is SGHRS and CDR2 is YFSETQ. Trimming took 0 bases from V and 1 from J; bases not matched to a gene: 7. This CDR3 region has 17 residues. CDR3 sequence: CASSLGGGLAESYEQYV. CDR3 DNA: TGCGCCAGCAGCTTGGGAGGTGGACTAGCGGAGTCCTACGAGCAGTACGTC.

This clonotype has more than one count but fewer than ten. The V call is TRBV27, the J call TRBJ1-2, with TRBD1 matching over 12 bases. The V segment lost 4 bases and the J segment 5 bases; nucleotides outside the gene matches: 17. CDR3 size: 19 residues. The germline CDR1 and CDR2 sequences are MNHEY and SMNVEV (reference sequence). The CDR3 here is CASSYDPGTGGRSYYGYTF. DNA for the CDR3: TGTGCCAGCAGTTACGACCCGGGGACAGGGGGCCGGAGTTATTATGGCTACACCTTC.

This clonotype was detected only a few times. CDR3 sequence: CASSLRQGNPNTEAFF. The CDR3 DNA follows: TGTGCCAGCAGCCTTCGACAGGGGAACCCCAACACTGAAGCTTTCTTT. The chain combines TRBV11-3 with TRBJ1-1; 8 nucleotides line up with TRBD1. Germline CDR1 is SGHNT and CDR2 is YENEEA. Unmatched junction bases numbered 10, after V lost 5 bases and J lost 2 bases. This CDR3 has 16 residues.

The chain uses TRBV7-9 and TRBJ2-1, with 11 bases matching TRBD2. Germline V CDR1 and CDR2: SEHNR, FQNEAQ (reference sequence). CDR3 length: 13 residues. J lost 10 bases, V lost 4 bases, and 3 bases had no gene match. DNA of the CDR3: TGTGCCAGCAGCTCTCGACTAGCGGGGGAGCAGTTCTTC. Residues: CASSSRLAGEQFF.

This clonotype has more than one count but fewer than ten. The chain recombines TRBV5-1 with TRBJ2-1; the match to TRBD2 covers 9 bases. CDR3 length: 15 residues. Losses at the gene ends were 0 bases for V and 10 bases for J; bases not matched to a gene: 8. Germline lookup yields CDR1 SGHRS and CDR2 YFSETQ. CDR3 residues: CASSLGVAGVEEQFF. As DNA, the CDR3 is TGCGCCAGCAGCTTGGGAGTAGCGGGAGTAGAGGAGCAGTTCTTC.

The table lists this clonotype with many counts. The chain carries TRBV6-5 and TRBJ2-1; 14 bases line up with TRBD2. V lost 4 bases and J lost 10; bases outside the gene matches: 9. Germline CDR1 and CDR2: MNHEY and SVGAGI. CDR3 length: 16 amino acids. The CDR3 loop is CASSSQGLAGVGEQFF. CDR3 nucleotide sequence: TGTGCCAGCAGTTCGCAGGGACTAGCGGGAGTCGGCGAGCAGTTCTTC.

A few counts support this clonotype. The genes are TRBV9 and TRBJ1-2; D unresolved. Germline V gene lookup returns CDR1 SGDLS and CDR2 YYNGEE. V lost 4 bases to trimming and J lost 7 bases, with 20 bases between them. The CDR3 is made up of 15 amino acids. CDR3 DNA: TGTGCCAGCAGCCCCGGCTCGGACCTTCTAGGTGGCTACACCTTC. Translation gives CASSPGSDLLGGYTF.

The chain has TRBV5-1 and TRBJ2-2; perhaps TRBD2 as D (5 bases). CDR3 size: 15 residues. Trimming cost V 8 bases and J 0 bases, with 14 bases left between them. Germline CDR1 is SGHRS and CDR2 is YFSETQ. CDR3 protein: CASQGAEANTGELFF. The CDR3 coding sequence is TGCGCCAGTCAAGGAGCGGAGGCGAACACCGGGGAGCTGTTTTTT.

This clonotype was found a few times. This chain joins TRBV29-1 and TRBJ1-6; D gene ambiguous. The CDR3 contains 16 residues. V lost 1 base to trimming and J lost 3 bases, with 13 bases between them. From germline, CDR1 is SQVTM and CDR2 ANQGSEA. CDR3 amino acids: CSVEVDENLYNSPLHF. In nucleotides, the CDR3 is TGCAGCGTTGAAGTAGACGAGAACCTCTATAATTCACCCCTCCACTTT.

This clonotype was counted a few times. The V call is TRBV20-1, the J call TRBJ2-1; 7 bases map to TRBD2. Germline V gives CDR1 DFQATT, CDR2 SNEGSKA (reference sequence). This CDR3 is built from 15 residues. V dropped 0 bases and J dropped 6; count of bases not matched to a gene: 8. The CDR3 region has the DNA TGCAGTGCTAGAGATACTGATAGCGGGCGCAATGAGCAGTTCTTC. Its translation is CSARDTDSGRNEQFF.

This clonotype was counted ten times or more. This sequence joins TRBV24-1 and TRBJ1-5; 7 bases are a match to TRBD1. Germline lookup yields CDR1 KGHDR and CDR2 SFDVKD. The ends lost 2 bases at V and 4 bases at J; junction bases unmatched: 7. CDR3 length: 16 residues. CDR3 sequence: CATSDYRDRGNQPQHF. DNA of the CDR3: TGTGCCACCAGTGATTACCGGGACAGAGGAAATCAGCCCCAGCATTTT.

This clonotype was counted between two and nine times. The chain combines TRBV12-3 or TRBV12-4 with TRBJ1-2; D uncertain. This CDR3 comprises 15 residues. V was pared by 3 bases and J by 1 base, with 12 bases between. The CDR3: CASSFGRPNNYGYTF. In nucleotides, the CDR3 is TGTGCCAGCAGTTTTGGACGCCCTAATAACTATGGCTACACCTTC.

This clonotype was seen many times. The V call is TRBV20-1, the J call TRBJ2-3, with unresolved D. The CDR3 covers 13 residues. The V end lost 1 base, the J end lost 2 bases, and 7 bases lay between the germline ends. Looked up from germline, CDR1 is DFQATT and CDR2 is SNEGSKA (reference sequence). In DNA, the CDR3 is TGCAGTGCTAGAGGAGACCTCACAGATACGCAGTATTTT. This translates into CSARGDLTDTQYF.